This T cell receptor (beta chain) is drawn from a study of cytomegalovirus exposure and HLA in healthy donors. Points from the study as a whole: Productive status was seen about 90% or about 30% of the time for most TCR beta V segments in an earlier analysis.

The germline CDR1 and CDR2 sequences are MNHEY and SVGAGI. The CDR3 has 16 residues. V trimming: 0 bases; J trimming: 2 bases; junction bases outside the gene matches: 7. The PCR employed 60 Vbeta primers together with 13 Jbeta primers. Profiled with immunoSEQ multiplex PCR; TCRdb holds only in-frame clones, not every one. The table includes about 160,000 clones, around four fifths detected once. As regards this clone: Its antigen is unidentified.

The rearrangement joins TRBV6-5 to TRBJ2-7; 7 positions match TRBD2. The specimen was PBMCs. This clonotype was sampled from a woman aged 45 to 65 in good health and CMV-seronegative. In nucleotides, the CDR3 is TGTGCCAGCAGTTACTCGTTAGCGGGTTCTCCCTACGAGCAGTACTTC. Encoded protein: CASSYSLAGSPYEQYF.